The clone carrying this T cell receptor (beta chain) has a single count. What it binds is not known. The record originates from a study of T cells in Graves' hyperthyroidism and ophthalmopathy. On the study more broadly: Peripheral blood was collected at initial diagnosis, before any treatment.

Template material for amplifying TCR beta CDR3 regions consisted of RNA transcripts. In the first-round RT-PCR of the TCR CDR3, the HTBI primer set was used. TCRdb independently ran MiXCR on the multiplex PCR reads; one entry per CDR3 protein. This table has over 650,000 distinct CDR3 sequences, around 15% appearing once. Study observations and caveats: Blood shared most expanded thyroid clonotypes above 0.001.

The sequence was obtained from a man younger than 35 with Graves' hyperthyroidism. Sequencing used blood.

Here the CDR3 DNA reads TGCAGCGGGGACGGGAAACTGACCGGCGATACGCAGTATTTT. Residues: CSGDGKLTGDTQYF. The chain uses TRBV29-1 and TRBJ2-3; D is perhaps TRBD1 or TRBD2 (5 bases each). The CDR3 sequence is 14 residues long. The germline V and J ends were trimmed by 7 bases and 6 bases, with 20 bases remaining between them. Per germline, CDR1 SQVTM and CDR2 ANQGSEA.